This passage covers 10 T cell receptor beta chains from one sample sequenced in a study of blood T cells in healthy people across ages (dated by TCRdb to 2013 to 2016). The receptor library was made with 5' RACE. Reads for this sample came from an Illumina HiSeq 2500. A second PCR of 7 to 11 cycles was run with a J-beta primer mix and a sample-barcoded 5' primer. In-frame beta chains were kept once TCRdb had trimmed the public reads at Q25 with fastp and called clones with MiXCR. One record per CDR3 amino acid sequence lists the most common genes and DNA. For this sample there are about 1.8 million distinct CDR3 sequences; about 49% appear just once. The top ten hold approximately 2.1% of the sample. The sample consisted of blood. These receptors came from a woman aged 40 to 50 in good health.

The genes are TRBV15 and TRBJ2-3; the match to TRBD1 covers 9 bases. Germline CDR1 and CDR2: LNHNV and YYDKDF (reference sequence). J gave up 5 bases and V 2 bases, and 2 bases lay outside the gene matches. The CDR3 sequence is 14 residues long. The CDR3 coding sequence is TGTGCCACCAGCAGACGGGGACAGGGAGATACGCAGTATTTT. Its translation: CATSRRGQGDTQYF.

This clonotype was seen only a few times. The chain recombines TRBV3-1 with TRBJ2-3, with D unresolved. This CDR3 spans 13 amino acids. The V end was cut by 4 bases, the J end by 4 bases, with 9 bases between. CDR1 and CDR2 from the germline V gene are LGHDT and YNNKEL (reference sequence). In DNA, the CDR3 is TGTGCCAGCAGCCGAGACGGTTCAGATACGCAGTATTTT. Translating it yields CASSRDGSDTQYF.

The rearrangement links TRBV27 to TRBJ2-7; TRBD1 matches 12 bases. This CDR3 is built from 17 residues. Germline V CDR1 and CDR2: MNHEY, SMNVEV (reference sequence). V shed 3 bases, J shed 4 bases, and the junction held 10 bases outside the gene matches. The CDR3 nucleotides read TGTGCCAGCAGTTTCGGGACAGGGGGCGTAGGGTCATACGAGCAGTACTTC. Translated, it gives CASSFGTGGVGSYEQYF.

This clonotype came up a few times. As DNA, the CDR3 is TGTGCCAGCAGTTGGACAGTCTATGGCTACACCTTC. Encoded protein: CASSWTVYGYTF. V usage is TRBV6-2 or TRBV6-3 and J usage is TRBJ1-2, with a possible D match to TRBD1 (6 bases). CDR3 size: 12 residues. Trimming removed 4 bases at V and 4 bases at J, with 7 bases between. CDR1 is MNHEY, CDR2 SVGEGT, per germline.

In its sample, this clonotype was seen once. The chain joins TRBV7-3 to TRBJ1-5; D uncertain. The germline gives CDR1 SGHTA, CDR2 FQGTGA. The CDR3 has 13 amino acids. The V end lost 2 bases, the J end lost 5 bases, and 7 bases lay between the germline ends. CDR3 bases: TGTGCCAGCAGCTTATTACCCCATCAGCCCCAGCATTTT. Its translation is CASSLLPHQPQHF.

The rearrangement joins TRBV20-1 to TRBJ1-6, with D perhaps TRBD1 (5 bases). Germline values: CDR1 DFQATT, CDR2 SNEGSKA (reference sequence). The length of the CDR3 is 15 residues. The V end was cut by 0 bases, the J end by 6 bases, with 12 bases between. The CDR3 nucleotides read TGCAGTGCTAGAGAAGACGGGGCGGGTAATTCACCCCTCCACTTT. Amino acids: CSAREDGAGNSPLHF.

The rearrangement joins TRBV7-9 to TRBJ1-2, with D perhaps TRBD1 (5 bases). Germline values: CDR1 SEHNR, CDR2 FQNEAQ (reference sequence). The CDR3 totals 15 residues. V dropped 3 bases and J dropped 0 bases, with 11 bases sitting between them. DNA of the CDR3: TGTGCCAGCAGCTTCTCACAGGTCCCTAACTATGGCTACACCTTC. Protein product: CASSFSQVPNYGYTF.

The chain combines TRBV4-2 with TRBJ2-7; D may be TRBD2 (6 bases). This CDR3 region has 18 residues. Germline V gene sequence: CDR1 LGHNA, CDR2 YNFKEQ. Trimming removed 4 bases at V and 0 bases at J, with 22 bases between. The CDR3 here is CASSLKTSGLPCSYEQYF. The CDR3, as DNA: TGTGCCAGCAGCCTAAAAACGTCGGGACTCCCCTGCTCCTACGAGCAGTACTTC.

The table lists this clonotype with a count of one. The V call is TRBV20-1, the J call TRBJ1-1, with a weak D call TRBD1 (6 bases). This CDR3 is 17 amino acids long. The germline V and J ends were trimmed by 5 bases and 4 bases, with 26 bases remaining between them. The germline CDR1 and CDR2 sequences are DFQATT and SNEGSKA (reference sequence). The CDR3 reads CSAGSEPRTANLTEAFF. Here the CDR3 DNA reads TGCAGTGCTGGATCAGAGCCTCGGACAGCCAATCTCACTGAAGCTTTCTTT.

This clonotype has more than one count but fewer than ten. The CDR3 protein is CASSGRTADQETQYF. The CDR3 DNA sequence: TGTGCCAGCAGTGGGAGAACGGCCGACCAAGAGACCCAGTACTTC. The V and J genes are TRBV2 and TRBJ2-5; D is unresolved. V lost 4 bases to trimming and J lost 0 bases, with 12 bases between them. Germline CDR1 is SNHLY and CDR2 is FYNNEI. This CDR3 contains 15 residues.